This T cell receptor beta chain was sequenced during a study of blood T cell repertoires in COVID-19. Across the whole study: Donors in the United States, Italy and Spain gave samples during acute or convalescent COVID-19. Sources were T cells, B-cell-depleted T cells, or PBMCs; the material itself was cDNA or gDNA.

V was pared by 5 bases and J by 5 bases, with 12 bases between. In germline, CDR1 is SGHTA, CDR2 FQGTGA. CDR3 size: 14 residues. Per the original data handling: Quantification of nucleated cells was approximated via reference gene primer amplification. Using immunoSEQ multiplex PCR, the repertoire was profiled, and TCRdb retains in-frame clones only, with some absent. Clone size and V and J calls were adopted from that table, with D and trimming inferred from the DNA. The table records 100,000 to 120,000 clones, 82% of them present only once. Sequences were obtained from peripheral blood. The clonotype was recovered from a woman aged 60-70 years with acute or convalescent COVID-19. The chain carries TRBV7-3 and TRBJ2-2; D is perhaps TRBD1 (6 bases). This CDR3 reads CASSVTTGTGELFF. DNA of the CDR3: TGTGCCAGCAGCGTCACGACAGGAACCGGGGAGCTGTTTTTT.